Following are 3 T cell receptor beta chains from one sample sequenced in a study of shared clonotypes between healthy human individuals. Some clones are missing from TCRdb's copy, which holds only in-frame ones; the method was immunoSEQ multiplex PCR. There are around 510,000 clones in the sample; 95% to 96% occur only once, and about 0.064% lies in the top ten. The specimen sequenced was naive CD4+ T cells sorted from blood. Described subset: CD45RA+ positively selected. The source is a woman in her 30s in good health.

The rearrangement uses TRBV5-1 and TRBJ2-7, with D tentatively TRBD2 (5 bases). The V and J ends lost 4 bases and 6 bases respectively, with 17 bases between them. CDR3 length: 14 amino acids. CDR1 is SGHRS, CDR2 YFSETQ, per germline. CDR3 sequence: CASSRAPEAGEQYF. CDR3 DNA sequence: TGCGCCAGCAGCCGTGCACCTGAGGCGGGCGAGCAGTACTTC.

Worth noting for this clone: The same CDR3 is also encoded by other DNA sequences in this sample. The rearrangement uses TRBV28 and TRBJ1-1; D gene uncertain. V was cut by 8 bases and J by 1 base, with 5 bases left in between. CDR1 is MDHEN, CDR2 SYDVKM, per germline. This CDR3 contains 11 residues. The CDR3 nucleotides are TGTGCCAGCCGCTCGAACACTGAAGCTTTCTTT. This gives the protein CASRSNTEAFF. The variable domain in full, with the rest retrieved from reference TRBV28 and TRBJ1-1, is DVKVTQSSRYLVKRTGEKVFLECVQDMDHENMFWYRQDPGLGLRLIYFSYDVKMKEKGDIPEGYSVSREKKERFSLILESASTNQTSMYLCASRSNTEAFFGQGTRLTVV.

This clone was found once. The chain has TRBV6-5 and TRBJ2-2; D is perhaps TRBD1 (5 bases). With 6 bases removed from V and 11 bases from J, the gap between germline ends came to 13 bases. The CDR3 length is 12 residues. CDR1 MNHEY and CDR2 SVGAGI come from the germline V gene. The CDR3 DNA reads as TGTGCCAGCAGCCTCAGGGCAGGAGAGCTGTTTTTT. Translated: CASSLRAGELFF.